The rows below give T cell receptor beta chains drawn from one sample of a study of cytomegalovirus exposure and HLA in healthy donors. Libraries were prepared by immunoSEQ multiplex PCR; TCRdb keeps only in-frame clonotypes and omits some of them. Of more than 250,000 clones in the sample, around 90% were seen once. Sequencing input: PBMCs. The receptors derive from a woman under 40 in good health and CMV-seronegative. Both conserved end residues are part of each CDR3. The order of the fields is D gene, clone size, V gene, J gene, CDR3 DNA, CDR3 protein. A D gene is named only where the DNA matches it firmly. Clone sizes are given selectively: once, few, many, or a class where the clone is expanded.

NA,NA,TRBV28,TRBJ2-3,TGTGCCAGCAGTTTATGGGGACGCACAGATACGCAGTATTTT,CASSLWGRTDTQYF
TRBD2,NA,TRBV6-5,TRBJ2-1,TGTGCCAGCAGTTACTATAGCGGGATCGCCTACAATGAGCAGTTCTTC,CASSYYSGIAYNEQFF
NA,NA,TRBV28,TRBJ1-1,TGTGCCAGCCATGGGTATGAAGCTTTCTTT,CASHGYEAFF
TRBD2,few,TRBV18,TRBJ2-7,TGTGCCAGCTCACCATCCAGGACTAGCGGAGACGAGCAGTACTTC,CASSPSRTSGDEQYF
NA,NA,TRBV15,TRBJ2-3,TGTGCCACCAGCAGAGGGTCAGTGACTAGCACAGATACGCAGTATTTT,CATSRGSVTSTDTQYF
NA,NA,TRBV11-2,TRBJ2-7,TGTGCCAGCAGCTTAATCCCGTCGACCTCCTACGAGCAGTACTTC,CASSLIPSTSYEQYF
TRBD1,NA,TRBV18,TRBJ2-7,TGTGCCAGCTCACCACTAGCAAAGACAGGGGTCGAGCAGTACTTC,CASSPLAKTGVEQYF
TRBD1,NA,TRBV28,TRBJ1-1,TGTGCCACCCGCAGAAGGGACAGGGAGGATTTGGCTTTCTTT,CATRRRDREDLAFF
NA,NA,TRBV9,TRBJ1-1,TGTGCCAGCAGCGTAGCGGGGGAGGGCACTGAAGCTTTCTTT,CASSVAGEGTEAFF
NA,NA,TRBV7-2,TRBJ2-7,TGTGCCAGCAGCTTATCTGGTGGACTTACCTACGAGCAGTACTTC,CASSLSGGLTYEQYF
NA,NA,TRBV9,TRBJ1-1,TGTGCCAGCAGCCCCAGCAGGGGCACTGAAGCTTTCTTT,CASSPSRGTEAFF
TRBD1,NA,TRBV30,TRBJ2-2,TGTGCCTGGAGTGGACAGGGCACCGGGGAGCTGTTTTTT,CAWSGQGTGELFF
NA,NA,TRBV10-3,TRBJ1-1,TGTGCCATCAGTGAGTCTGGGACCTCCAACACTGAAGCTTTCTTT,CAISESGTSNTEAFF
TRBD1,NA,TRBV4-1,TRBJ2-7,TGCGCCAGCAGCCAGACAGGGAGCTACGAGCAGTACTTC,CASSQTGSYEQYF
NA,NA,TRBV27,TRBJ1-4,TGTGCCAGCAGTTTGTTGTCCCCGACCTATTTT,CASSLLSPTYF
NA,NA,TRBV10-3,TRBJ2-1,TGTGCCATCAGTGAGTGGAAGGGAGGATCTAATGAGCAGTTCTTC,CAISEWKGGSNEQFF
TRBD2,NA,TRBV29-1,TRBJ2-1,TGCAGCGTTGTGTCTAGCGGAAGCTACAATGAGCAGTTCTTC,CSVVSSGSYNEQFF
TRBD1,NA,TRBV5-1,TRBJ2-7,TGCGCCAGCAGCTGGACAGGGGGGTCCTACGAGCAGTACTTC,CASSWTGGSYEQYF
TRBD2,few,TRBV2,TRBJ2-7,TGTGCTAGAGGGGGACTAGCGAACGAGCAGTACTTC,CARGGLANEQYF
NA,NA,TRBV28,TRBJ2-7,TGTGCCAGCAGTTTTCGGAGCTCCTACGAGCAGTACTTC,CASSFRSSYEQYF
NA,once,TRBV4-3,TRBJ2-1,TGCGCCAGCAGCCACGACTCACTCGACTACAATGAGCAGTTCTTC,CASSHDSLDYNEQFF
TRBD2,NA,TRBV28,TRBJ2-4,TGTGCCAGCAGCCAAGCGGGAGGGTTAGCCAAAAACATTCAGTACTTC,CASSQAGGLAKNIQYF
NA,NA,TRBV18,TRBJ2-2,TGTGCCAGCCAGGGGACGACCGGGGAGCTGTTTTTT,CASQGTTGELFF
TRBD2,NA,TRBV28,TRBJ2-1,TGTGCCAGCATCGATAGCGGGGGTGCTACCTACAATGAGCAGTTCTTC,CASIDSGGATYNEQFF
NA,NA,TRBV6-5,TRBJ2-7,TGTGCCAGCAGTTCTACAGGGTCCTACGAGCAGTACTTC,CASSSTGSYEQYF
NA,few,TRBV6-5,TRBJ1-5,TGTGCCAGCAGCCCCGGGACCCCAGCAGGTCAGCCCCAGCATTTT,CASSPGTPAGQPQHF
TRBD2,NA,TRBV7-6,TRBJ2-7,TGTGCCAGCAGCTTAGCGGTCCCCACTAGCGGGATCTACGAGCAGTACTTC,CASSLAVPTSGIYEQYF
TRBD2,NA,TRBV28,TRBJ2-1,TGTGCCAGCAGTCATGGACTAGCGTATTACAATGAGCAGTTCTTC,CASSHGLAYYNEQFF
NA,NA,TRBV11-2,TRBJ2-1,TGTGCCAGCAGCTTAAGGCAGGACAATGAGCAGTTCTTC,CASSLRQDNEQFF
TRBD1,NA,TRBV27,TRBJ1-5,TGTGCCAGCAAGAAAGGACAGGGGGCTAATCAGCCCCAGCATTTT,CASKKGQGANQPQHF
TRBD1,NA,TRBV27,TRBJ2-7,TGTGCCAGCAGTTTACAGGCAGGGGGCTACGAGCAGTACTTC,CASSLQAGGYEQYF
NA,NA,TRBV9,TRBJ2-5,TGTGCCAGCAGCGAAAGCGGGTTGTACCAAGAGACCCAGTACTTC,CASSESGLYQETQYF
TRBD2,NA,TRBV7-9,TRBJ2-7,TGTGCCAGCAGCCTCGTCCTCCGGACTAGCGGCTCCTACGAGCAGTACTTC,CASSLVLRTSGSYEQYF
TRBD2,once,TRBV7-2,TRBJ2-7,TGTGCCAGCAGCCCCAGCTCTAGCGGGGCTTACGAGCAGTACTTC,CASSPSSSGAYEQYF
TRBD2,NA,TRBV9,TRBJ2-1,TGTGCCAGCAGCCCAACTAGCGGGAGAGGATACAATGAGCAGTTCTTC,CASSPTSGRGYNEQFF